These T cell receptor beta chains were read from a single sample in a study of shared clonotypes between healthy human individuals. Method: immunoSEQ multiplex PCR; TCRdb's copy keeps in-frame clones and lacks some. The sample has about 520,000 clones, over 75% seen once; the top ten hold roughly 13%. Source material: PBMCs. These receptors came from a woman between 40 and 55 years old in good health. Some clones in this sample may be carry-over from other donors' samples. CDR3s include the opening cysteine and the closing phenylalanine or tryptophan. D genes are given only for firm matches. Clone size appears in some rows only: once, few, many, or a class for an expanded clone.

d_call j_call v_call clone_size cdr3_aa cdr3_nt
- TRBJ2-5 TRBV2 many CASRGQETQYF TGTGCCAGCAGGGGCCAAGAGACCCAGTACTTC
- TRBJ1-6 TRBV15 few CATSTRLGGRSYNSPLHF TGTGCCACCAGCACACGTCTTGGAGGGCGCTCCTATAATTCACCCCTCCACTTT
TRBD2 TRBJ2-5 TRBV27 - CASSFRTSGRRETQYF TGTGCCAGCAGTTTCAGGACTAGCGGGAGGAGGGAGACCCAGTACTTC
TRBD1 TRBJ1-4 TRBV5-1 few CASSPAGSGGNEKLFF TGCGCCAGCAGCCCGGCCGGTTCAGGGGGTAATGAAAAACTGTTTTTT
- TRBJ2-5 TRBV6-1 - CASSWQGGETQYF TGTGCCAGCAGCTGGCAGGGGGGAGAGACCCAGTACTTC
- TRBJ1-2 TRBV4-2 - CASSQDGGQGGYTF TGTGCCAGCAGCCAAGATGGTGGTCAGGGAGGCTACACCTTC
TRBD1 TRBJ1-1 TRBV19 - CASSGGRGYGTEAFF TGTGCCAGTAGTGGTGGCAGGGGGTACGGTACTGAAGCTTTCTTT
TRBD1 TRBJ1-4 TRBV19 - CASSLRDSFNEKLFF TGTGCCAGTAGTCTCCGGGACAGCTTCAATGAAAAACTGTTTTTT
TRBD1 TRBJ1-1 TRBV27 - CASSLRGKQNTEAFF TGTGCCAGCAGTCTCAGGGGGAAACAGAACACTGAAGCTTTCTTT
- TRBJ2-1 TRBV4-2 few CASSQGVARGPVEGRQFF TGTGCCAGCAGCCAAGGGGTGGCCAGGGGCCCCGTTGAGGGACGTCAGTTCTTC
TRBD1 TRBJ1-4 TRBV5-6 - CASSQGQGTTNEKLFF TGTGCCAGCAGCCAGGGACAGGGCACAACTAATGAAAAACTGTTTTTT
- TRBJ2-1 TRBV18 - CASSPPWGTDNEQFF TGTGCCAGCTCACCTCCGTGGGGGACCGACAATGAGCAGTTCTTC
- TRBJ2-1 TRBV10-2 - CASSESAVLGGPSHNEQFF TGCGCCAGCAGTGAGTCAGCTGTCCTTGGAGGGCCGTCCCACAATGAGCAGTTCTTC
TRBD2 TRBJ2-5 TRBV2 - CASRGLAGGETQYF TGTGCCAGCAGGGGGCTAGCGGGAGGGGAGACCCAGTACTTC
TRBD2 TRBJ2-1 TRBV11-2 - CASSSLAGYNEQFF TGTGCCAGCAGCTCACTAGCGGGTTACAATGAGCAGTTCTTC
TRBD2 TRBJ2-7 TRBV28 - CASSLTGGLYEQYF TGTGCCAGCAGTTTAACGGGAGGGCTCTACGAGCAGTACTTC
TRBD2 TRBJ2-2 TRBV6-1 - CASSARLAGTVGELFF TGTGCCAGCAGTGCCCGACTAGCGGGGACGGTCGGGGAGCTGTTTTTT
TRBD2 TRBJ2-6 TRBV19 - CASSINTGTSGANVLTF TGTGCCAGTAGTATAAACACAGGGACTAGTGGGGCCAACGTCCTGACTTTC
TRBD1 TRBJ1-2 TRBV28 - CASSSPRGGVYGYTF TGTGCCAGCAGTTCTCCTAGAGGGGGCGTCTATGGCTACACCTTC
- TRBJ2-7 TRBV6-6 - CASSFMARDEQYF TGTGCCAGCAGTTTTATGGCCCGAGACGAGCAGTACTTC
- TRBJ1-1 TRBV11-3 - CASSLACRVKNAEAFF TGTGCCAGCAGCTTAGCCTGCAGGGTTAAGAACGCTGAAGCTTTCTTT
TRBD1 TRBJ2-2 TRBV19 - CASSMLGQGLFF TGTGCCAGTAGTATGTTGGGACAGGGGCTGTTTTTT
- TRBJ1-4 TRBV7-9 - CASSLDVATNEKLFF TGTGCCAGCAGCTTAGACGTTGCAACTAATGAAAAACTGTTTTTT
- TRBJ2-7 TRBV18 - CASSPDTLYEQYF TGTGCCAGCTCACCAGACACTCTCTACGAGCAGTACTTC
- TRBJ1-1 TRBV29-1 - CSVEKEVTSNTEAFF TGCAGCGTTGAAAAAGAGGTCACCTCGAACACTGAAGCTTTCTTT
- TRBJ1-1 TRBV7-2 - CASSLGDAASTEAFF TGTGCCAGCAGCTTAGGGGACGCAGCTTCCACTGAAGCTTTCTTT
TRBD2 TRBJ2-4 TRBV4-3 - CASSRAGARGNIQYF TGCGCCAGCAGCCGAGCGGGAGCCCGGGGAAACATTCAGTACTTC
- TRBJ1-1 TRBV30 - CAWSVGRGTEAFF TGTGCCTGGAGTGTGGGTAGGGGCACTGAAGCTTTCTTT
TRBD2 TRBJ2-7 TRBV15 - CATSRDRLAGGYEQYF TGTGCCACCAGCAGAGATCGACTAGCGGGAGGCTACGAGCAGTACTTC
- TRBJ1-5 TRBV2 - CASSASIFVQPQHF TGTGCCAGCAGTGCTTCGATATTTGTTCAGCCCCAGCATTTT
- TRBJ1-3 TRBV28 - CASSFPGSGNTIYF TGTGCCAGCAGTTTCCCGGGATCTGGAAACACCATATATTTT
- TRBJ2-2 TRBV9 - CASTRLGTTTTGELFF TGTGCCAGCACTCGTCTCGGGACAACAACCACCGGGGAGCTGTTTTTT
TRBD1 TRBJ2-6 TRBV10-3 - CAISESGGRGQGFPLSGANVLTF TGTGCCATCAGTGAGTCTGGGGGTAGGGGACAGGGGTTTCCCCTCTCTGGGGCCAACGTCCTGACTTTC
TRBD1 TRBJ1-1 TRBV18 - CASSPRTGDTEAFF TGTGCCAGCTCACCAAGGACAGGTGACACTGAAGCTTTCTTT
- TRBJ2-7 TRBV7-9 - CASSFGGNNEQYF TGTGCCAGCAGCTTCGGCGGGAATAACGAGCAGTACTTC
- TRBJ1-1 TRBV27 - CASSQSWDQSGAFF TGTGCCAGCAGTCAGTCATGGGACCAATCGGGGGCTTTCTTT
- TRBJ2-7 TRBV7-2 - CASSPEFTISEQYF TGTGCCAGCAGCCCGGAGTTTACCATTAGCGAGCAGTACTTC
- TRBJ2-5 TRBV4-2 once CASSQGEETQYF TGTGCCAGCAGCCAAGGCGAAGAGACCCAGTACTTC
- TRBJ2-1 TRBV4-2 - CASNPSEGELQYSEQFF TGTGCCAGCAACCCCTCAGAGGGGGAGCTACAATACTCCGAGCAGTTCTTC
- TRBJ2-2 TRBV11-2 - CASSLGTQVGTGELFF TGTGCCAGCAGCTTAGGGACACAGGTCGGAACCGGGGAGCTGTTTTTT
TRBD1 TRBJ2-7 TRBV9 - CASSFGQGSSYEQYF TGTGCCAGCAGCTTTGGACAGGGGTCCTCCTACGAGCAGTACTTC
TRBD2 TRBJ2-7 TRBV5-1 - CASSLFSAGGRSNEQYF TGCGCCAGCAGCCTGTTTTCAGCGGGAGGGAGGTCAAACGAGCAGTACTTC
- TRBJ2-1 TRBV29-1 - CSTGVHEQFF TGCAGCACCGGGGTGCATGAGCAGTTCTTC
- TRBJ1-1 TRBV11-2 - CASSLAGQWSTEAFF TGTGCCAGCAGCTTAGCAGGACAGTGGAGCACTGAAGCTTTCTTT
TRBD1 TRBJ2-5 TRBV18 - CASSFQTGGQETQYF TGTGCCAGCTCCTTTCAGACAGGGGGCCAAGAGACCCAGTACTTC
- TRBJ2-3 TRBV13 - CASSFNGRGSDTQYF TGTGCCAGCAGCTTTAACGGGAGAGGGTCAGATACGCAGTATTTT
TRBD2 TRBJ2-5 TRBV19 - CASSKLAGLQETQYF TGTGCCAGTAGTAAACTAGCGGGACTTCAAGAGACCCAGTACTTC
TRBD1 TRBJ2-7 TRBV6-1 once CASSDKVWDRKAYEQYF TGTGCCAGCAGTGACAAAGTCTGGGACAGGAAAGCCTACGAGCAGTACTTC
TRBD1 TRBJ2-2 TRBV11-3 - CASSRQGATGELFF TGTGCCAGCAGCAGACAGGGGGCCACCGGGGAGCTGTTTTTT
- TRBJ1-1 TRBV30 once CAWKQPGVNTEAFF TGTGCCTGGAAACAGCCGGGGGTGAACACTGAAGCTTTCTTT
TRBD1 TRBJ2-7 TRBV6-1 - CASSVIQGTYEQYF TGTGCCAGCAGTGTTATACAGGGGACCTACGAGCAGTACTTC
- TRBJ2-5 TRBV27 - CASRPTRARETQYF TGTGCCAGCAGACCCACTAGGGCGCGTGAGACCCAGTACTTC
- TRBJ1-4 TRBV6-5 - CASSYNGRENEKLFF TGTGCCAGCAGTTACAATGGGAGGGAAAATGAAAAACTGTTTTTT
- TRBJ2-7 TRBV20-1 - CSASALDEQYF TGCAGTGCTAGCGCATTAGACGAGCAGTACTTC
TRBD2 TRBJ2-1 TRBV5-1 - CASSSPLAGSSYNEQFF TGCGCCAGCAGCTCTCCCTTAGCGGGTAGCTCCTACAATGAGCAGTTCTTC
- TRBJ2-7 TRBV9 few CASSVELSGYEQYF TGTGCCAGCAGCGTAGAGCTTAGCGGTTACGAGCAGTACTTC
- TRBJ2-7 TRBV15 - CATSRDRALSYEQYF TGTGCCACCAGCAGAGACAGGGCCCTCTCCTACGAGCAGTACTTC
- TRBJ1-2 TRBV29-1 - CSVEDDLDSNYGYTF TGCAGCGTTGAAGATGACCTGGACAGCAACTATGGCTACACCTTC
- TRBJ2-3 TRBV6-5 many CASSYSETDTQYF TGTGCCAGCAGTTACTCAGAGACAGATACGCAGTATTTT
- TRBJ2-2 TRBV4-2 - CASSQVGTLTGELFF TGTGCCAGCAGCCAAGTAGGGACACTCACCGGGGAGCTGTTTTTT